This TCR beta chain was captured in a study of CD8 T cells in ankylosing spondylitis. TCRdb passed the 5' RACE reads through MiXCR, listing each CDR3 protein once. Here the sample spans 35,000 to 40,000 distinct CDR3 sequences, about 15% being singletons. The count of this clonotype is one. Its antigen is not identified. Study-wide results and limits: A TCR beta motif of fewer than ten highly homologous variants appeared characteristic of ankylosing spondylitis blood.

This TCR came from a male donor with ankylosing spondylitis or in good health (not recorded which). Sequencing was carried out using blood.

CDR3 sequence (DNA): TGTGCCAGCAACCCGAATGGGAGGCTGGGGGACATTCAGTACTTC. This encodes CASNPNGRLGDIQYF. The chain links TRBV7-2 to TRBJ2-4; tentative D call: TRBD2 (6 bases). With 7 bases removed from V and 8 bases from J, the gap between germline ends came to 21 bases. This CDR3 has 15 amino acids. Looked up from germline, CDR1 is SGHTA and CDR2 is FQGNSA.